This is a list of T cell receptor beta chains from one sample in a study of T cell changes during pregnancy in multiple sclerosis. TCRdb keeps only in-frame clones here, not all; method: immunoSEQ multiplex PCR. The profile shows about 55,000 clones, approximately 94% of them singletons. The sequencing here drew on CD8+ T cells from peripheral blood mononuclear cells, taken after pregnancy. All receptors derive from a female donor with multiple sclerosis, enrolled in a pregnancy study. The CDR3 runs from the conserved cysteine through the conserved F or W. The D gene is left open where the match is weak. Clone size is shown for a subset of rows, as once, few, many or a class of expanded clone.

V gene	clone size	J gene	D gene	CDR3 DNA	CDR3 protein
TRBV27	.	TRBJ1-1	.	TGTGCCAGCAGTATAGGCGGGCTGAACACTGAAGCTTTCTTT	CASSIGGLNTEAFF
TRBV7-8	.	TRBJ2-2	TRBD1	TGTGCCAGCAGCTTCCACAGGGGGAACACCGGGGAGCTGTTTTTT	CASSFHRGNTGELFF
TRBV9	once	TRBJ2-7	.	TGTGCCAGCAGCCGTACAGACAGCTACGAGCAGTACTTC	CASSRTDSYEQYF
TRBV29-1	.	TRBJ1-1	.	TGCAGCGTAGAGGTGTACGGGACTGAAGCTTTCTTT	CSVEVYGTEAFF
TRBV18	.	TRBJ2-1	.	TGTGCCAGCTCACCACCTTCGGTCCAGGTCTATGAGCAGTTCTTC	CASSPPSVQVYEQFF
TRBV7-3	.	TRBJ2-7	TRBD2	TGTGCCAGCAGCTTAAGTAGTAGCGGGAGCCACGAGCAGTACTTC	CASSLSSSGSHEQYF
TRBV9	.	TRBJ1-2	TRBD1	TGTGCCAGCAGCCCGACCGGGACAGGGGGAATCTATGGCTACACCTTC	CASSPTGTGGIYGYTF
TRBV5-8	.	TRBJ2-7	.	TGTGCCACCACGAAGGGGTTTTCCGACGAGCAGTACTTC	CATTKGFSDEQYF
TRBV4-1	.	TRBJ1-3	TRBD1	TGCGCCAGCAGCTTTCGCACAGGGGGATCAGGAAACACCATATATTTT	CASSFRTGGSGNTIYF
TRBV11-2	.	TRBJ2-3	TRBD1	TGTGCCAGCAGCCAAACTGGGACAGGGGTCGCCGATACGCAGTATTTT	CASSQTGTGVADTQYF
TRBV27	.	TRBJ2-7	.	TGTGCCAGCAGTTTATCAGAGACCTACGAGCAGTACTTC	CASSLSETYEQYF
TRBV9	.	TRBJ1-1	TRBD1	TGTGCCAGCAGCGTAGCTTGGGACAGCTCCACTGAAGCTTTCTTT	CASSVAWDSSTEAFF
TRBV11-3	.	TRBJ1-3	.	TGTGCCAGCAGCCCCCCCGGGGGGAGGACTGGAAACACCATATATTTT	CASSPPGGRTGNTIYF
TRBV11-2	.	TRBJ2-7	.	TGTGCCAGCAGCTTCGCGGGCAGGGGGGACGAGCAGTACTTC	CASSFAGRGDEQYF
TRBV25-1	once	TRBJ2-3	TRBD2	TGTGCCAGCAGTGAAAGCCTGGCGGGAGTTGGCACAGATACGCAGTATTTT	CASSESLAGVGTDTQYF
TRBV7-6	.	TRBJ2-7	.	TGTGCCAGCAGCTTAGGAACAGCCTACGAGCAGTACTTC	CASSLGTAYEQYF
TRBV7-2	.	TRBJ2-1	.	TGTGCCAGCAGCTGGACACCGTTGAGGGAGCAGTTCTTC	CASSWTPLREQFF
TRBV27	once	TRBJ2-6	.	TGTGCCAGCAGTCCCTTGGACAGTAACTCTGGGGCCAACGTCCTGACTTTC	CASSPLDSNSGANVLTF
TRBV30	medium-sized	TRBJ1-1	TRBD1	TGTGCCTGGAGGGAGGGGGCCGGGACTGAAGCTTTCTTT	CAWREGAGTEAFF
TRBV6-4	.	TRBJ1-2	.	TGTGCCAGCAGTGACGGGCCACACTATGGCTACACCTTC	CASSDGPHYGYTF
TRBV5-6	.	TRBJ2-2	.	TGTGCCAGCAGCAGGTCATTGGCAGGGTTCACCGGGGAGCTGTTTTTT	CASSRSLAGFTGELFF
TRBV4-1	.	TRBJ2-5	TRBD2	TGCGCCAGCAGCCAAGAGTTAGCGGGAGATTCCCAGTACTTC	CASSQELAGDSQYF
TRBV4-1	.	TRBJ2-1	TRBD2	TGCGCCAGCAGCCAAGAACTAGCGGGAGGTCTGTTCTTC	CASSQELAGGLFF
TRBV6-1	.	TRBJ2-7	.	TGTGCCACCAGGGGCAGCTCCTACGAGCAGTACTTC	CATRGSSYEQYF
TRBV27	.	TRBJ1-4	TRBD1	TGTGCCAGCAGTTCCGAAACAGGGGGCGCTAATGAAAAACTGTTTTTT	CASSSETGGANEKLFF
TRBV13	.	TRBJ2-1	.	TGTGCCAGCAGCTTAGCGGGAGCCTCCTACAATGAGCAGTTCTTC	CASSLAGASYNEQFF
TRBV13	.	TRBJ2-5	.	TGTGCCAGCAGCGGCCCTCGAGGGACAAAAGACCAAGAGACCCAGTACTTC	CASSGPRGTKDQETQYF
TRBV27	.	TRBJ1-1	.	TGTGCCAGCAGTTTTACAGGAAACACTGAAGCTTTCTTT	CASSFTGNTEAFF
TRBV11-2	.	TRBJ2-3	.	TGTGCCAGCAGCTTGGGGCCCAGCACAGATACGCAGTATTTT	CASSLGPSTDTQYF
TRBV11-2	few	TRBJ1-2	TRBD1	TGTGCCAGCAGCGATTCGACAGGGTATGGCTACACCTTC	CASSDSTGYGYTF
TRBV4-2	.	TRBJ2-7	TRBD2	TGTGCCAGCAGCCAACCGGTGGGACTAGTCGCAGACTACGAGCAGTACTTC	CASSQPVGLVADYEQYF
TRBV2	.	TRBJ2-1	TRBD1	TGTGCCAGCACCGGACAGGACAATGAGCAGTTCTTC	CASTGQDNEQFF
TRBV11-2	few	TRBJ2-4	TRBD2	TGTGCCAGCAGCTCGGGACTAGCGGGCAACTCGCCAAACATTCAGTACTTC	CASSSGLAGNSPNIQYF
TRBV7-6	.	TRBJ2-1	TRBD2	TGTGCCAGCAGCTTAGAACTAGCGGGATCAAACAATGAGCAGTTCTTC	CASSLELAGSNNEQFF
TRBV6-4	.	TRBJ2-3	TRBD2	TGTGCCAGCAGTGACTCGACGGGAGGTAGCACAGATACGCAGTATTTT	CASSDSTGGSTDTQYF
TRBV18	.	TRBJ2-2	.	TGTGCCAGCTCGGACTTAAACACCGGGGAGCTGTTTTTT	CASSDLNTGELFF
TRBV11-1	.	TRBJ2-7	TRBD2	TGTGCCAGCAGCGTCGTACTGGGAGGGAACGAGCAGTACTTC	CASSVVLGGNEQYF
TRBV19	.	TRBJ2-1	.	TGTGCCAGTACTATGAGCTCCTACAATGAGCAGTTCTTC	CASTMSSYNEQFF
TRBV12-5	.	TRBJ2-2	.	TGTGCTAGTGGTTTGGCGGGACATGGGGGCGGGGAGCTGTTTTTT	CASGLAGHGGGELFF
TRBV29-1	.	TRBJ2-1	.	TGCAGCGTTCCGACGCGTCAAGGGGGGCAGTTCTTC	CSVPTRQGGQFF